This T cell receptor (beta chain) was sequenced during a study of cytomegalovirus exposure and HLA in healthy donors. CDR1 is MGHRA, CDR2 YSYEKL, per germline. V was cut by 0 bases and J by 6 bases, with 15 bases left in between. The CDR3 runs 16 residues. Primers: 60 Vbeta forward and 13 Jbeta reverse. The assay was immunoSEQ multiplex PCR, and TCRdb's table has in-frame clones only and misses some. Of 150,000 to 250,000 clones in the sample, around 80% are singletons; the top ten hold approximately 2.1%. J is TRBJ2-1 and V is TRBV4-1; D is undetermined. Sequencing was carried out using PBMCs. This clonotype originated in a man aged 25-45 years in good health and CMV-seronegative. The CDR3 protein is CASSQEARARSNEQFF. The CDR3, as DNA: TGCGCCAGCAGCCAAGAGGCTCGTGCAAGGAGCAATGAGCAGTTCTTC.